A single sample is the source of the 30 T cell receptor beta chains below, sequenced in a study of shared clonotypes between healthy human individuals. Libraries were prepared by immunoSEQ multiplex PCR; TCRdb keeps only in-frame clonotypes and omits some of them. The sample holds about 2.4 million clones, approximately 94% seen once. The sample taken for sequencing was naive CD4+ T cells sorted from blood. The subset is: CD45RA+ positively selected. All receptors derive from a man younger than 30 in good health.

The rearrangement joins TRBV10-3 to TRBJ2-1, with 9 bases aligning to TRBD2. J lost 9 bases, V lost 2 bases, and 8 bases had no gene match. The CDR3 sequence is 15 residues long. Germline-derived CDR1 and CDR2 are ENHRY and SYGVKD. The CDR3 DNA follows: TGTGCCATCAGTGAGGTGGCGGGAGGGGAAGGTGAGCAGTTCTTC. Residues: CAISEVAGGEGEQFF.

To note about this clone: Within the sample, other DNA sequences also encode this same CDR3. The chain combines TRBV5-1 with TRBJ2-1; D gene uncertain. CDR1 is SGHRS, CDR2 YFSETQ, per germline. The CDR3 is made up of 12 amino acids. Trimming left V 2 bases short and J 4 bases short, with 4 bases between. The CDR3 loop is CASSLPYNEQFF. CDR3 sequence (DNA): TGCGCCAGCAGCTTACCTTACAATGAGCAGTTCTTC.

This chain links TRBV15 with TRBJ1-3; D gene ambiguous. Germline V CDR1 and CDR2: LNHNV, YYDKDF (reference sequence). This CDR3 spans 15 amino acids. Between the trimmed V and J ends, which lost 0 bases and 0 bases, there was a span of 6 bases. The CDR3 reads CATSRDFLSGNTIYF. In nucleotides, the CDR3 is TGTGCCACCAGCAGAGATTTCCTCTCTGGAAACACCATATATTTT. Full variable domain (remainder filled in from reference TRBV15 and TRBJ1-3): DAMVIQNPRYQVTQFGKPVTLSCSQTLNHNVMYWYQQKSSQAPKLLFHYYDKDFNNEADTPDNFQSRRPNTSFCFLDIRSPGLGDTAMYLCATSRDFLSGNTIYFGEGSWLTVV.

The V gene is TRBV2, the J gene TRBJ2-2; D is unresolved. Trimming took 5 bases from V and 6 from J, leaving 16 bases between them. CDR1 is SNHLY, CDR2 FYNNEI, per germline. The CDR3 is 15 residues long. The CDR3, as DNA: TGTGCCAGCAGTTTAGGCCCGCCGAAAGCCGGGGAGCTGTTTTTT. Translation: CASSLGPPKAGELFF.

The V and J genes are TRBV7-2 and TRBJ2-7; D perhaps matches TRBD1 (6 bases). CDR3 size: 14 residues. V lost 3 bases and J 2 bases, leaving 11 bases between the germline ends. Germline CDR1 SGHTA, CDR2 FQGNSA. Written as DNA, the CDR3 is TGTGCCAGCAGCTTGGTGGGGGCCCCCTACGAGCAGTACTTC. This translates into CASSLVGAPYEQYF.

The V gene is TRBV19, the J gene TRBJ1-2; the D is unclear. Germline CDR1 LNHDA, CDR2 SQIVND (reference sequence). The V end was cut by 3 bases, the J end by 4 bases, with 12 bases between. The CDR3 is made up of 14 amino acids. The CDR3 nucleotides are TGTGCCAGTAGTATCGGGAGGGCCCGCTATGGCTACACCTTC. Its translation is CASSIGRARYGYTF.

This chain joins TRBV30 and TRBJ1-1; no firm D call. The germline V and J ends were trimmed by 2 bases and 4 bases, with 8 bases remaining between them. CDR1 and CDR2 from the germline V gene are GTSNPN and SVGIG (reference sequence). The CDR3 totals 12 residues. The DNA of the CDR3 is TGTGCCTGGAGTAGGGTCGGCACTGAAGCTTTCTTT. Translated, it gives CAWSRVGTEAFF.

The chain employs TRBV5-6 and TRBJ2-7; D is perhaps TRBD1 (6 bases). The CDR3 extends over 13 amino acids. Trimming shortened V by 9 bases and J by 0 bases, and 13 bases separated the two germline ends. Germline lookup yields CDR1 SGHDT and CDR2 YYEEEE. The DNA of the CDR3 is TGTGCCACCGCGAACAGGGACTCCTACGAGCAGTACTTC. Amino acid sequence: CATANRDSYEQYF.

This chain connects TRBV29-1 to TRBJ1-3; 7 positions agree with TRBD1. Germline CDR1 reads SQVTM; CDR2 reads ANQGSEA. CDR3 length equals 12 residues. The V and J ends lost 5 bases and 7 bases, in that order; junction bases with no gene match: 5. The CDR3 coding sequence is TGCAGCGTTTTACAGGGGAGTAACACCATATATTTT. Translating it yields CSVLQGSNTIYF.

The chain has TRBV7-9 and TRBJ2-5, with TRBD2 matching over 7 bases. V lost 1 base to trimming and J lost 5 bases; unmatched junction nucleotides: 10. The CDR3 totals 16 residues. CDR1 and CDR2 from the germline V gene are SEHNR and FQNEAQ (reference sequence). The CDR3 coding sequence is TGTGCCAGCAGCTTAGGGGTCGGCGGGAGTAATGAGACCCAGTACTTC. It codes for CASSLGVGGSNETQYF.

The genes are TRBV6-1 and TRBJ1-3; D not resolved. Germline V CDR1 and CDR2: MNHNS, SASEGT. Deletions cut 0 bases from V and 2 bases from J, with 5 bases between. The CDR3 covers 14 residues. The DNA of the CDR3 is TGTGCCAGCAGTGAAGCGATTGCTGGAAACACCATATATTTT. As protein: CASSEAIAGNTIYF.

This chain uses TRBV6-1 with TRBJ1-1; D is perhaps TRBD1 (5 bases). The CDR3 spans 14 residues. V dropped 5 bases and J dropped 2 bases, with 12 bases sitting between them. CDR1 is MNHNS, CDR2 SASEGT, per germline. The CDR3 DNA sequence: TGTGCCAGCAGTTTCTCGGGGGATAACACTGAAGCTTTCTTT. Its translation is CASSFSGDNTEAFF.

The CDR3 DNA reads as TGTGCCAGCAGCCCCCGGAGGACAGATACGCAGTATTTT. It is translated as CASSPRRTDTQYF. This rearrangement joins TRBV5-8 to TRBJ2-3; weak D call: TRBD2 (5 bases). Germline V CDR1 and CDR2: SGHTS, YDEGEE. The V gene lost 4 bases and the J gene lost 3 bases, with 9 bases spanning the gap. The CDR3 contains 13 residues.

This clone is a singleton in its sample. The rearrangement uses TRBV25-1 and TRBJ2-7; D might be TRBD1 (6 bases). The CDR3 runs to 15 residues. Germline-derived CDR1 and CDR2 are MGHDK and SYGVNS. The V end was cut by 0 bases, the J end by 1 base, with 10 bases between. CDR3 sequence: CASSEYGGRSYEQYF. The CDR3 coding sequence is TGTGCCAGCAGTGAATATGGGGGCCGTTCCTACGAGCAGTACTTC.

The gene calls are TRBV5-4 and TRBJ2-7, with 10 bases identical to TRBD1. Trimming removed 4 bases from V and 4 bases from J; junction bases left unmatched: 5. The CDR3 is 14 residues long. Germline V gives CDR1 SGHNT, CDR2 YYREEE (reference sequence). The CDR3 nucleotides read TGTGCCAGCAGCACCCGGACAGGGGGATACGAGCAGTACTTC. Amino acids: CASSTRTGGYEQYF. The full variable domain, completed using reference TRBV5-4 and TRBJ2-7, is ETGVTQSPTHLIKTRGQQVTLRCSSQSGHNTVSWYQQALGQGPQFIFQYYREEENGRGNFPPRFSGLQFPNYSSELNVNALELDDSALYLCASSTRTGGYEQYFGPGTRLTVT.

This CDR3 reads CASSLWDRYYEQYF. The CDR3, as DNA: TGTGCCAGCAGCTTGTGGGACAGGTACTACGAGCAGTACTTC. This chain joins TRBV5-8 and TRBJ2-7; 8 nucleotides line up with TRBD1. Per the germline V gene, CDR1 is SGHTS and CDR2 is YDEGEE. V gave up 1 base and J gave up 3 bases; unmatched junction bases: 3. The length of the CDR3 is 14 residues.

The chain uses TRBV6-6 and TRBJ2-7; 11 nucleotides line up with TRBD2. V lost 8 bases and J lost 2; bases outside the gene matches: 2. Germline values: CDR1 MNHNY, CDR2 SVGAGI (reference sequence). This CDR3 is built from 13 residues. This chain's CDR3 is CASGTSGTYEQYF. The CDR3 DNA follows: TGTGCCAGCGGGACTAGCGGCACCTACGAGCAGTACTTC.

V is TRBV6-5 and J is TRBJ1-2; weak D call: TRBD1 (6 bases). Germline V lookup: CDR1 MNHEY, CDR2 SVGAGI. Trimming left V 2 bases short and J 5 bases short, with 12 bases between. There are 14 residues in the CDR3. The CDR3 loop reads CASSYRDIGYGYTF. The CDR3 DNA is TGTGCCAGCAGTTACCGGGACATAGGGTATGGCTACACCTTC.

This chain uses TRBV30 with TRBJ1-6; D remains unclear. Germline V gene sequence: CDR1 GTSNPN, CDR2 SVGIG (reference sequence). The CDR3 runs 15 residues. V lost 4 bases and J lost 8, with 18 bases in between. The CDR3 bases are TGTGCCTGGAAAACTGGACGGGTTCTTGATTCACCCCTCCACTTT. It translates to CAWKTGRVLDSPLHF.

The chain has TRBV7-8 and TRBJ2-7; D gene uncertain. Per the germline V gene, CDR1 is SGHVS and CDR2 is FQNEAQ. V dropped 2 bases and J dropped 4 bases, with 12 bases sitting between them. CDR3 length: 14 amino acids. CDR3 sequence reads: CASSLTDSFYEQYF. CDR3 nucleotides: TGTGCCAGCAGCTTAACAGATTCCTTTTACGAGCAGTACTTC.

The chain links TRBV5-1 to TRBJ2-5; tentative D call: TRBD2 (5 bases). Trimming pared 0 bases from V and 2 bases from J, leaving 14 bases between. The CDR3 loop spans 16 amino acids. Germline CDR1 reads SGHRS; CDR2 reads YFSETQ. The CDR3 sequence is CASSLGEGRGQETQYF. CDR3 bases: TGCGCCAGCAGCTTGGGAGAAGGGAGAGGGCAAGAGACCCAGTACTTC.

The genes are TRBV5-4 and TRBJ1-1; 11 nucleotides align to TRBD1. This CDR3 contains 15 residues. Unmatched junction bases numbered 10, after V lost 1 base and J lost 11 bases. Per germline, CDR1 SGHNT and CDR2 YYREEE (reference sequence). The CDR3 is CASSLRARTGGDAFF. The CDR3 nucleotides are TGTGCCAGCAGCTTGAGGGCCCGGACAGGGGGCGACGCTTTCTTT.

V usage is TRBV6-5 and J usage is TRBJ1-2; no definite D call. CDR1 MNHEY and CDR2 SVGAGI come from the germline V gene. This CDR3 region has 14 residues. Trimming removed 7 bases at V and 2 bases at J, with 14 bases between. The CDR3 coding sequence is TGTGCCAGCACCCGGGATGTTTCCAACTATGGCTACACCTTC. Its translation is CASTRDVSNYGYTF.

The chain joins TRBV19 to TRBJ1-1; TRBD1 agrees at 8 bases. This CDR3 is built from 14 residues. The germline V gene encodes CDR1 LNHDA and CDR2 SQIVND (reference sequence). V lost 10 bases and J lost 0; bases outside the gene matches: 7. CDR3 loop: CATRTGRLNTEAFF. The DNA of the CDR3 is TGTGCCACTAGGACAGGGCGTTTGAACACTGAAGCTTTCTTT.

V and J are TRBV19 and TRBJ1-2; 9 bases align to TRBD1. The CDR3 length is 15 residues. Trimming removed 8 bases from V and 5 bases from J; junction bases left unmatched: 12. Germline values: CDR1 LNHDA, CDR2 SQIVND (reference sequence). The CDR3 region has the DNA TGTGCCAGTCGTTTAGGGGGACAGGGCAATTATGGCTACACCTTC. Protein sequence: CASRLGGQGNYGYTF.

This chain links TRBV18 with TRBJ2-5; D unresolved. The CDR3 spans 13 residues. Trimming took off 6 bases at V and 5 bases at J, with 13 bases between the two ends. The germline gives CDR1 KGHSH, CDR2 LQKENI. The CDR3, as DNA: TGTGCCAGCTCCGGGCCTAATAGTGAGACCCAGTACTTC. Amino acid sequence: CASSGPNSETQYF.

The chain joins TRBV6-1 to TRBJ1-4, with D perhaps TRBD1 (6 bases). Deletions cut 5 bases from V and 3 bases from J, with 10 bases between. The germline V gene has CDR1 MNHNS and CDR2 SASEGT. CDR3 length: 14 amino acids. The CDR3 nucleotides are TGTGCCAGCAGTACCGGACAGTCTAATGAAAAACTGTTTTTT. The encoded protein is CASSTGQSNEKLFF.

In DNA form, the CDR3 reads TGTGCCAGCAGTTACGGCGGGACCGTCGCTGAAGCTTTCTTT. Its protein product is CASSYGGTVAEAFF. The chain carries TRBV6-5 and TRBJ1-1; D is possibly TRBD1 (5 bases). This CDR3 has 14 residues. The germline V and J ends were trimmed by 2 bases and 6 bases, with 13 bases remaining between them. The V gene's germline CDR1 is MNHEY and CDR2 SVGAGI.

The chain employs TRBV19 and TRBJ2-5; 9 nucleotides agree with TRBD2. Germline CDR1 and CDR2: LNHDA and SQIVND (reference sequence). CDR3 size: 15 residues. V was clipped by 1 base and J by 5 bases; unmatched bases: 5. Here the CDR3 DNA reads TGTGCCAGTAGTATAGGGGGACTAGCAGCCGAGACCCAGTACTTC. Protein sequence: CASSIGGLAAETQYF.

The chain uses TRBV5-1 and TRBJ2-7, with 9 bases that match TRBD1. V shed 4 bases and J 3 bases; nucleotides not matched to a gene: 5. Germline V gives CDR1 SGHRS, CDR2 YFSETQ. This CDR3 spans 14 amino acids. DNA for the CDR3: TGCGCCAGCAGCGGGGGACAGGGACTCTACGAGCAGTACTTC. This gives the protein CASSGGQGLYEQYF.